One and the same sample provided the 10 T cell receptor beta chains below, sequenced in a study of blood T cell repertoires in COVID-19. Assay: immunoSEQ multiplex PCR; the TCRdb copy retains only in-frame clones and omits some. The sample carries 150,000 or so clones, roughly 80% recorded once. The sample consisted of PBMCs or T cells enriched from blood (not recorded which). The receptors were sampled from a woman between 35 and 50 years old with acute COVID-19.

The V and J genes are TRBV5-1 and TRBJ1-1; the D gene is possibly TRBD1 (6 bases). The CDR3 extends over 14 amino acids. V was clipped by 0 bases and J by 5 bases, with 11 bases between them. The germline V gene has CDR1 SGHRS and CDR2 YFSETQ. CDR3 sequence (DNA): TGCGCCAGCAGCTTGGGGGGGCCGGGGACTGAAGCTTTCTTT. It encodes CASSLGGPGTEAFF.

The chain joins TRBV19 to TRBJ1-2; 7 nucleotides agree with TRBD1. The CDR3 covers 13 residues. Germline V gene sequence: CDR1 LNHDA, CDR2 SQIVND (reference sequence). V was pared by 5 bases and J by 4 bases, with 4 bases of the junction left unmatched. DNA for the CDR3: TGTGCCAGTAGTGCCGACAGGGCCTATGGCTACACCTTC. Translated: CASSADRAYGYTF.

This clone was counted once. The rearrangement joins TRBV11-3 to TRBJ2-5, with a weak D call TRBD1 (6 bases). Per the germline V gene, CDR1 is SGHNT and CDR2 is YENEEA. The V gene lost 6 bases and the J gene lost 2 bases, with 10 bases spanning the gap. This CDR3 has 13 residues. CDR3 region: CASRLQGQETQYF. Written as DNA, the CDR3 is TGTGCCAGCAGATTACAGGGTCAAGAGACCCAGTACTTC.

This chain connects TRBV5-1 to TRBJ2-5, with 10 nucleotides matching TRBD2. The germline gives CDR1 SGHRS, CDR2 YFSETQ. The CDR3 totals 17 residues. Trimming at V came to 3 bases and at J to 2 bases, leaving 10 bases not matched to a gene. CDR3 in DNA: TGCGCCAGCAGCTCGCCAATAGCGGGAGGAAGTCAAGAGACCCAGTACTTC. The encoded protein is CASSSPIAGGSQETQYF.

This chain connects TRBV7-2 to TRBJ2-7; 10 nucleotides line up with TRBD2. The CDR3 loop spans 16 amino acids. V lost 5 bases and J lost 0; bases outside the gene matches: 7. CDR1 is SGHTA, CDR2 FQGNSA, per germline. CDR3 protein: CASSMGLAYNSYEQYF. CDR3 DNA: TGTGCCAGCAGCATGGGACTAGCGTATAACTCCTACGAGCAGTACTTC.

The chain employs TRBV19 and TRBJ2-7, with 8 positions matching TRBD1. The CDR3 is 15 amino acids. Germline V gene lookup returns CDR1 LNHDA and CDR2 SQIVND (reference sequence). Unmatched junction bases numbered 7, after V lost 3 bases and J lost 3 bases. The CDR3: CASSITAGGIYEQYF. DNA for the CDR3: TGTGCCAGTAGTATTACGGCAGGGGGCATCTACGAGCAGTACTTC. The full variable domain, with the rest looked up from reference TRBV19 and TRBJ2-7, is DGGITQSPKYLFRKEGQNVTLSCEQNLNHDAMYWYRQDPGQGLRLIYYSQIVNDFQKGDIAEGYSVSREKKESFPLTVTSAQKNPTAFYLCASSITAGGIYEQYFGPGTRLTVT.

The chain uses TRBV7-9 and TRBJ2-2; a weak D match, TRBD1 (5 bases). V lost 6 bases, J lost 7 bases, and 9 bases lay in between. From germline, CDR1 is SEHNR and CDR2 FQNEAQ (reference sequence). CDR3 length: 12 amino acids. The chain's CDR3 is CASRWGGGELFF. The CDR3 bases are TGTGCCAGCAGATGGGGCGGCGGGGAGCTGTTTTTT.

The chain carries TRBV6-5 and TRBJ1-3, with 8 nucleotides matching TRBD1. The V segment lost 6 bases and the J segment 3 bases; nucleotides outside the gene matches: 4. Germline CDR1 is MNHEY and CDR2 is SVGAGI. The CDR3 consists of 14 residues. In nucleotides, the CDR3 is TGTGCCAGCAGGGGGACAGGCCGTGGAAACACCATATATTTT. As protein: CASRGTGRGNTIYF.

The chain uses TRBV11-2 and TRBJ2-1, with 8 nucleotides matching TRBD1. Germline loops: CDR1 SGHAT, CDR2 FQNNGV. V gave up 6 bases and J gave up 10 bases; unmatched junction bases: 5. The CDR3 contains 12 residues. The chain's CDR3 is CASSPGGGEQFF. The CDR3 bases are TGTGCCAGCAGTCCAGGGGGCGGGGAGCAGTTCTTC.

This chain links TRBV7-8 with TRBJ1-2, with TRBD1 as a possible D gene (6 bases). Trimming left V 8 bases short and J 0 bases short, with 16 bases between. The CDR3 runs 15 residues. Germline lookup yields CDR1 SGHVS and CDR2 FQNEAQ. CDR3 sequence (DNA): TGTGCCAGCTCGATTTGGACAGAAGCTAACTATGGCTACACCTTC. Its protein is CASSIWTEANYGYTF. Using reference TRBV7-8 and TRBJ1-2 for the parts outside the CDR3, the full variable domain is GAGVSQSPRYKVAKRGQDVALRCDPISGHVSLFWYQQALGQGPEFLTYFQNEAQLDKSGLPSDRFFAERPEGSVSTLKIQRTQQEDSAVYLCASSIWTEANYGYTFGSGTRLTVV.